This T cell receptor beta chain was captured by sequencing in a study of shared clonotypes between healthy human individuals. Donors, without exception, were Caucasian adults residing in Nashville, Tennessee. The CDR3 contains 15 residues. Germline trimming cut 2 bases from V and 2 bases from J; bases unmatched to any gene: 3. In germline, CDR1 is LNHDA, CDR2 SQIVND (reference sequence). This table comes from immunoSEQ multiplex PCR, and its TCRdb copy is limited to in-frame clones, with some not included. The table lists approximately 1.5 million clones, approximately 98% of them singletons. Sequencing input: naive CD4+ T cells sorted from blood. Noted subset: CD45RA+ positively selected. The rearrangement joins TRBV19 to TRBJ2-5; 9 bases fit TRBD1. This sequence was found in a man aged 25-45 years in good health. CDR3 bases: TGTGCCAGTAGTATAATTGGACAGGGGCAAGAGACCCAGTACTTC. It translates to CASSIIGQGQETQYF.